The 26 T cell receptor beta chains below were found in one sample sequenced in a study of T cell repertoires in cytomegalovirus infection. A single record per CDR3 protein comes from TCRdb applying MiXCR to the reads. Of approximately 500,000 distinct CDR3 sequences listed, 16% are singletons. The sequenced material came from CD8+ T cells from PBMCs. These TCRs come from a human donor in good health (CMV status not recorded). Some clones in this sample may be carry-over from other donors' samples.

In its sample, this clonotype was seen a few times. This chain links TRBV14 with TRBJ2-4, with 8 nucleotides matching TRBD1. This CDR3 region has 18 residues. Per the germline V gene, CDR1 is SGHDN and CDR2 is FVKESK. J was trimmed by 2 bases and V by 0 bases; bases with no gene match: 9. The CDR3 reads CASSQDRTGKNPKNIQYF. The CDR3 DNA follows: TGTGCCAGCAGCCAAGATAGGACAGGGAAGAACCCCAAAAACATTCAGTACTTC.

This clonotype occurred a few times. The V gene is TRBV24-1, the J gene TRBJ1-5; D uncertain. From germline, CDR1 is KGHDR and CDR2 SFDVKD. The CDR3 is 13 amino acids. Deletions cut 6 bases from V and 4 bases from J, with 9 bases between. The CDR3 region is CATSFGENQPQHF. In DNA form, the CDR3 reads TGTGCCACCAGTTTTGGGGAAAATCAGCCCCAGCATTTT.

This clonotype came up many times. The chain's CDR3 is CASSYTGTAAGYEQYF. For the CDR3, the DNA is TGTGCCAGCAGTTACACCGGGACAGCGGCGGGCTACGAGCAGTACTTC. The chain employs TRBV6-5 and TRBJ2-7, with 7 bases identical to TRBD1. Trimming removed 2 bases from V and 3 bases from J; junction bases left unmatched: 10. Germline V CDR1 and CDR2: MNHEY, SVGAGI. This CDR3 region has 16 residues.

V gene TRBV30 combines with J gene TRBJ2-2; D not certain. The CDR3 has 14 amino acids. CDR1 and CDR2 from the germline V gene are GTSNPN and SVGIG (reference sequence). The V and J ends lost 0 bases and 1 base respectively, with 6 bases between them. CDR3 sequence (DNA): TGTGCCTGGAGTGTTGGGGTGAACACCGGGGAGCTGTTTTTT. It codes for CAWSVGVNTGELFF.

This clonotype was seen repeatedly, ten times or more. The chain is built from TRBV7-2 and TRBJ2-3; D not certain. V shed 1 base and J shed 1 base, with 9 bases lying between them. Germline CDR1 reads SGHTA; CDR2 reads FQGNSA. The length of the CDR3 is 15 residues. The CDR3 protein is CASSLVAVGTDTQYF. The CDR3 DNA sequence: TGTGCCAGCAGCTTAGTTGCTGTGGGCACAGATACGCAGTATTTT.

This clonotype was found once. The chain recombines TRBV10-3 with TRBJ2-7, with D unclear. The CDR3 runs 12 residues. The germline V gene encodes CDR1 ENHRY and CDR2 SYGVKD. V lost 3 bases and J 6 bases, leaving 9 bases between the germline ends. The CDR3, as DNA: TGTGCCATCAGTGACCAAGGTAGCGAGCAGTACTTC. It yields the protein CAISDQGSEQYF.

This clonotype came up many times. The CDR3 sequence is CASSQSMGYRLSPYGYTF. CDR3 nucleotides: TGTGCCAGCAGCCAATCGATGGGGTACAGGTTGTCACCCTATGGCTACACCTTC. The chain recombines TRBV14 with TRBJ1-2, with D possibly being TRBD1 (5 bases). Per germline, CDR1 SGHDN and CDR2 FVKESK. This CDR3 comprises 18 residues. V dropped 2 bases and J dropped 4 bases, with 23 bases sitting between them.

The rearrangement joins TRBV4-1 to TRBJ2-3; TRBD2 matches at 9 bases. CDR3 length: 13 residues. V trimming: 3 bases; J trimming: 6 bases; junction bases outside the gene matches: 1. Germline V gene lookup returns CDR1 MGHRA and CDR2 YSYEKL. CDR3 protein: CASSHLAGDTQYF. The CDR3 nucleotides are TGCGCCAGCAGCCACCTAGCGGGGGATACGCAGTATTTT.

This clonotype was seen more than once but under ten times. Being one base from a much bigger clone, this may be a read error. The CDR3 does not end in the conserved phenylalanine or tryptophan, so this is likely a read error. The chain joins TRBV6-6 to TRBJ2-7, with D perhaps matching TRBD1 or TRBD2 (6 bases each). The CDR3 consists of 14 residues. CDR1 MNHNY and CDR2 SVGAGI come from the germline V gene (reference sequence). Trimming removed 7 bases from V and 4 bases from J, with 17 bases in between. The DNA for the CDR3 is TGTGCCAGCACCGGAGAGGGGGGCGAATACGAGCAGTACTTA. Protein product: CASTGEGGEYEQYL.

There are many counts of this clonotype. The genes are TRBV4-1 and TRBJ2-1; TRBD1 aligns across 7 bases. The CDR3 is made up of 14 amino acids. The germline V gene encodes CDR1 MGHRA and CDR2 YSYEKL. V was pared by 4 bases and J by 10 bases, with 10 bases of the junction left unmatched. The chain's CDR3 is CASSLTNRGREQFF. CDR3 bases: TGCGCCAGCAGCCTAACTAACAGGGGAAGGGAGCAGTTCTTC.

V gene TRBV27 combines with J gene TRBJ1-1; 8 nucleotides align to TRBD1. The V segment lost 5 bases and the J segment 11 bases; nucleotides outside the gene matches: 10. The CDR3 covers 13 residues. Germline V gene sequence: CDR1 MNHEY, CDR2 SMNVEV (reference sequence). CDR3 sequence reads: CASSPGTGMSAFF. CDR3 DNA sequence: TGTGCCAGCAGTCCCGGGACAGGTATGTCGGCTTTCTTT.

This clonotype turned up a few times. J is TRBJ2-7 and V is TRBV27, with TRBD2 matching 12 bases. Looked up from germline, CDR1 is MNHEY and CDR2 is SMNVEV (reference sequence). V shed 5 bases, J shed 6 bases, and the junction held 5 bases outside the gene matches. The CDR3 has 14 residues. The CDR3 sequence is CASSPTSGGREQYF. CDR3 DNA: TGTGCCAGCAGTCCGACTAGCGGGGGTCGCGAGCAGTACTTC.

The chain links TRBV14 to TRBJ2-1, with 10 bases lining up with TRBD2. Looked up from germline, CDR1 is SGHDN and CDR2 is FVKESK. This CDR3 is 15 amino acids long. The V segment lost 3 bases and the J segment 5 bases; nucleotides outside the gene matches: 4. The CDR3 nucleotides are TGTGCCAGCAGCCACCGACTAGCGGGCCACAATGAGCAGTTCTTC. Its protein product is CASSHRLAGHNEQFF.

This clonotype turned up a few times. The CDR3 loop is CASSFPPGTGGTEAFF. In DNA form, the CDR3 reads TGCGCCAGCAGCTTTCCACCCGGGACAGGGGGCACTGAAGCTTTCTTT. The chain has TRBV5-1 and TRBJ1-1; 11 bases are a match to TRBD1. This CDR3 spans 16 amino acids. V trimming: 2 bases; J trimming: 4 bases; junction bases outside the gene matches: 7. Germline V gene lookup returns CDR1 SGHRS and CDR2 YFSETQ. Full variable domain (missing parts from reference TRBV5-1 and TRBJ1-1): KAGVTQTPRYLIKTRGQQVTLSCSPISGHRSVSWYQQTPGQGLQFLFEYFSETQRNKGNFPGRFSGRQFSNSRSEMNVSTLELGDSALYLCASSFPPGTGGTEAFFGQGTRLTVV.

This clonotype was counted at least ten times. The chain carries TRBV11-2 and TRBJ1-2; tentatively, D is TRBD1 (6 bases). V was shortened by 7 bases and J by 6 bases, with 15 bases between the two germline ends. The CDR3 sequence is 13 residues long. The germline V gene has CDR1 SGHAT and CDR2 FQNNGV. CDR3 nucleotides: TGTGCCAGCAACAGGGTTGCCGGCAATGGCTACACCTTC. It is translated as CASNRVAGNGYTF. Based on the CDR3 plus reference TRBV11-2 and TRBJ1-2, the full variable domain is EAGVAQSPRYKIIEKRQSVAFWCNPISGHATLYWYQQILGQGPKLLIQFQNNGVVDDSQLPKDRFSAERLKGVDSTLKIQPAKLEDSAVYLCASNRVAGNGYTFGSGTRLTVV.

This clonotype was seen more than once but under ten times. The rearrangement links TRBV25-1 to TRBJ1-5; D is unresolved. The germline CDR1 and CDR2 sequences are MGHDK and SYGVNS. The V end lost 5 bases, the J end lost 1 base, and 9 bases lay between the germline ends. This CDR3 contains 14 residues. CDR3 sequence reads: CASSHTGSNQPQHF. Here the CDR3 DNA reads TGTGCCAGCAGTCATACCGGCAGCAATCAGCCCCAGCATTTT. The full variable domain, in which reference TRBV25-1 and TRBJ1-5 provide the parts outside the CDR3, is EADIYQTPRYLVIGTGKKITLECSQTMGHDKMYWYQQDPGMELHLIHYSYGVNSTEKGDLSSESTVSRIRTEHFPLTLESARPSHTSQYLCASSHTGSNQPQHFGDGTRLSIL.

The chain is built from TRBV3-1 and TRBJ2-3, with 11 bases matching TRBD2. V was pared by 0 bases and J by 3 bases, with 2 bases of the junction left unmatched. There are 16 residues in the CDR3. Germline assignment: CDR1 LGHDT and CDR2 YNNKEL (reference sequence). The CDR3 reads CASSQDRTSGTDTQYF. CDR3 nucleotide sequence: TGTGCCAGCAGCCAAGATAGGACTAGCGGGACAGATACGCAGTATTTT.

About this clonotype: A single base separates this from a much larger clone, so it may be a read error. V is TRBV2 and J is TRBJ2-1; 7 bases align to TRBD2. CDR1 and CDR2 (germline): SNHLY, FYNNEI. The CDR3 extends over 15 amino acids. The CDR3 reads CARSEGSGVYNEQFF. CDR3 nucleotide sequence: TGTGCCAGAAGTGAAGGAAGCGGGGTTTACAATGAGCAGTTCTTC.

The V and J genes are TRBV6-2 or TRBV6-3 and TRBJ2-7, with 8 bases matching TRBD1. Germline loops: CDR1 MNHEY, CDR2 SVGEGT. V dropped 3 bases and J dropped 7; count of bases not matched to a gene: 5. The CDR3 spans 13 residues. The CDR3 is CASSYQGAKEQYF. Written as DNA, the CDR3 is TGTGCCAGCAGTTATCAGGGGGCCAAGGAGCAGTACTTC.

This clonotype was picked up a small number of times. This chain joins TRBV27 and TRBJ2-1; D gene unclear. The CDR3 extends over 14 amino acids. V was shortened by 5 bases and J by 0 bases, with 8 bases between the two germline ends. CDR1 MNHEY and CDR2 SMNVEV come from the germline V gene (reference sequence). Here the CDR3 reads CASSEHNSYNEQFF. CDR3 in DNA: TGTGCCAGCAGTGAACATAACTCCTACAATGAGCAGTTCTTC.

The CDR3 is CASRLGTGGSGANVLTF. Written as DNA, the CDR3 is TGTGCCAGCAGACTAGGGACAGGGGGATCTGGGGCCAACGTCCTGACTTTC. The chain links TRBV16 to TRBJ2-6, with TRBD1 matching over 11 bases. The germline CDR1 and CDR2 sequences are KGHSY and FQNENV. This CDR3 comprises 17 residues. V lost 6 bases, J lost 1 base, and 5 bases stayed unmatched.

This chain links TRBV5-6 with TRBJ2-3; no firm D call. CDR1 is SGHDT, CDR2 YYEEEE, per germline. V was shortened by 0 bases and J by 5 bases, with 13 bases between the two germline ends. The CDR3 length is 15 residues. CDR3 bases: TGTGCCAGCAGCTTGGCCCAGGATTGGTTAGATACGCAGTATTTT. This translates into CASSLAQDWLDTQYF.

The table lists this clonotype with a few counts. Written as DNA, the CDR3 is TGTGCCAGCAGCTCAGAAAGCTATGGCTACACCTTC. Protein: CASSSESYGYTF. This rearrangement joins TRBV9 to TRBJ1-2; D uncertain. The CDR3 loop spans 12 amino acids. The germline gives CDR1 SGDLS, CDR2 YYNGEE. V dropped 4 bases and J dropped 4 bases, with 8 bases sitting between them.

The V and J genes are TRBV19 and TRBJ2-7; either TRBD1 or TRBD2 may supply D (6 bases each). This CDR3 is built from 15 residues. Germline CDR1 and CDR2: LNHDA and SQIVND (reference sequence). Trimming left V 5 bases short and J 2 bases short, with 16 bases between. In DNA form, the CDR3 reads TGTGCCAGTAGTGCGGGACACGGTGTGGCCTACGAGCAGTACTTC. Protein sequence: CASSAGHGVAYEQYF.

This clonotype was counted ten times or more. This rearrangement joins TRBV7-6 to TRBJ1-5; 10 bases are shared with TRBD1. The CDR3 is made up of 14 amino acids. The junction had 5 bases not matched to a gene; V was cut back by 5 bases and J by 7 bases. The germline V gene has CDR1 SGHVS and CDR2 FNYEAQ. In nucleotides, the CDR3 is TGTGCCAGCAGCGCCCGGGACAGGGGCCAGCCCCAGCATTTT. Its protein product is CASSARDRGQPQHF.

This clonotype was detected a few times. The gene calls are TRBV19 and TRBJ1-6; D gene unclear. V lost 4 bases and J 0 bases, leaving 4 bases between the germline ends. The CDR3 length is 14 residues. CDR1 LNHDA and CDR2 SQIVND come from the germline V gene (reference sequence). The CDR3 loop reads CASSKGSYNSPLHF. The DNA of the CDR3 is TGTGCCAGTAGTAAGGGCTCCTATAATTCACCCCTCCACTTT.